The 22 T cell receptor beta chains below all came from one sample that was sequenced in a study of T cell responses to AZD1222 COVID-19 vaccine listed by TCRdb under 2021. The time point label, as the study defines it: baseline before first vaccination. The treatment or condition label here, explained by the study, means: meningococcal conjugate vaccine given as trial control. The library relied on the immunoSEQ multiplex PCR assay. The source is immuneACCESS, and TCRdb retained only in-frame sequences with V and J called. Part of the clones is not carried over; for the studies checked, unresolved V genes explain less than half of this, and the remainder is unexplained. The sample table holds some 150,000 clones, of which about 81% were seen once. The ten largest clones capture approximately 4% of the sample. Sample: peripheral blood, taken on day 0 of MenACWY control vaccination. These receptors were obtained from an adult in good health.

The chain is built from TRBV5-1 and TRBJ1-4; D unclear. This CDR3 is 14 amino acids long. V gave up 4 bases and J gave up 4 bases, with 11 bases separating them. Per the germline V gene, CDR1 is SGHRS and CDR2 is YFSETQ. The CDR3 protein is CASSPRTDNEKLFF. As DNA, the CDR3 is TGCGCCAGCAGCCCCCGAACGGATAATGAAAAACTGTTTTTT.

This rearrangement joins TRBV4-2 to TRBJ1-6; a weak D match, TRBD1 (6 bases). The germline CDR1 and CDR2 sequences are LGHNA and YNFKEQ. The CDR3 runs 15 residues. V was trimmed by 4 bases and J by 6 bases, leaving 13 bases between them. Here the CDR3 reads CASSLRRQVNSPLHF. CDR3 nucleotides: TGTGCCAGCAGCCTAAGGAGACAGGTTAATTCACCCCTCCACTTT.

The V call is TRBV6-4, the J call TRBJ1-3; no firm D call. Germline loops: CDR1 MRHNA, CDR2 SNTAGT. The length of the CDR3 is 15 residues. The V gene lost 3 bases and the J gene lost 0 bases, with 9 bases spanning the gap. The CDR3: CASSDRSSSGNTIYF. Written as DNA, the CDR3 is TGTGCCAGCAGTGATAGGAGCAGCTCTGGAAACACCATATATTTT.

This clone was counted a single time. The chain recombines TRBV28 with TRBJ2-3; D is unresolved. Germline CDR1 is MDHEN and CDR2 is SYDVKM. There are 12 residues in the CDR3. V was pared by 10 bases and J by 1 base, with 9 bases between. The CDR3 DNA sequence: TGTGCCATATGGGCCGGCACAGATACGCAGTATTTT. Amino acids: CAIWAGTDTQYF.

The chain recombines TRBV7-2 with TRBJ2-1, with a tentative D call TRBD1 (6 bases). This CDR3 is 16 amino acids long. Germline V CDR1 and CDR2: SGHTA, FQGNSA. V lost 5 bases to trimming and J lost 7 bases, with 21 bases between them. Written as DNA, the CDR3 is TGTGCCAGCAGCGCCCCAGGGGTGGTAAAAGCGAATGAGCAGTTCTTC. Protein product: CASSAPGVVKANEQFF.

The chain uses TRBV5-1 and TRBJ2-7; D gene unclear. Trimming removed 4 bases at V and 3 bases at J, with 11 bases between. Per germline, CDR1 SGHRS and CDR2 YFSETQ. The length of the CDR3 is 13 residues. As DNA, the CDR3 is TGCGCCAGCAGCCCGTTCGGACGCTACGAGCAGTACTTC. Residues: CASSPFGRYEQYF.

The V call is TRBV9, the J call TRBJ2-1; 11 nucleotides match TRBD1. This CDR3 contains 14 residues. Germline assignment: CDR1 SGDLS and CDR2 YYNGEE. Trimming took 4 bases from V and 9 from J; bases not matched to a gene: 6. CDR3: CASSFTGTGGEQFF. CDR3 DNA: TGTGCCAGCAGCTTTACCGGGACAGGGGGTGAGCAGTTCTTC. The whole variable domain, remainder taken from reference TRBV9 and TRBJ2-1, is DSGVTQTPKHLITATGQRVTLRCSPRSGDLSVYWYQQSLDQGLQFLIQYYNGEERAKGNILERFSAQQFPDLHSELNLSSLELGDSALYFCASSFTGTGGEQFFGPGTRLTVL.

The CDR3 here is CASRDPKSGALRVGYTF. In DNA, the CDR3 is TGTGCCAGTAGAGACCCTAAATCAGGGGCCCTACGGGTTGGCTACACCTTC. The V and J genes are TRBV19 and TRBJ1-2, with D perhaps TRBD1 (6 bases). The CDR3 has 17 residues. From germline, CDR1 is LNHDA and CDR2 SQIVND (reference sequence). The V end lost 6 bases, the J end lost 7 bases, and 27 bases lay between the germline ends.

The gene calls are TRBV19 and TRBJ1-6, with 9 bases fitting TRBD1. J lost 6 bases, V lost 6 bases, and 6 bases had no gene match. Germline V CDR1 and CDR2: LNHDA, SQIVND (reference sequence). The CDR3 has 15 amino acids. Here the CDR3 reads CASRETGGLNSPLHF. In DNA form, the CDR3 reads TGTGCCAGTAGAGAGACAGGGGGGCTTAATTCACCCCTCCACTTT.

J is TRBJ2-5 and V is TRBV9, with TRBD2 identical over 9 bases. Trimming took 2 bases from V and 3 from J; bases not matched to a gene: 8. The CDR3 has 16 residues. Germline loops: CDR1 SGDLS, CDR2 YYNGEE. The CDR3 is CASSVGLTSGEETQYF. CDR3 DNA sequence: TGTGCCAGCAGCGTGGGCCTGACTAGCGGCGAAGAGACCCAGTACTTC.

A few counts support this clone. The rearrangement links TRBV19 to TRBJ2-1; the D is unclear. Trimming stripped 6 bases from V and 5 bases from J, with 14 bases between. Germline lookup yields CDR1 LNHDA and CDR2 SQIVND (reference sequence). This CDR3 contains 14 residues. The CDR3 DNA follows: TGTGCCAGTAGAGAGACCTCGCCGGACAATGAGCAGTTCTTC. This codes for CASRETSPDNEQFF.

V usage is TRBV11-2 and J usage is TRBJ2-7; a possible D gene is TRBD2 (5 bases). Germline CDR1 SGHAT, CDR2 FQNNGV. The CDR3 loop spans 16 amino acids. V dropped 0 bases and J dropped 3 bases, with 15 bases sitting between them. The CDR3 spells CASSLDRLRVGYEQYF. The DNA of the CDR3 is TGTGCCAGCAGCTTAGATCGGTTGCGGGTGGGCTACGAGCAGTACTTC.

Only a few counts were recorded for this clone. This CDR3 reads CAWNLGQVNTEAFF. In DNA, the CDR3 is TGTGCCTGGAACCTGGGACAGGTGAACACTGAAGCTTTCTTT. The V call is TRBV30, the J call TRBJ1-1; TRBD1 matches at 8 bases. The CDR3 totals 14 residues. V gave up 4 bases and J gave up 0 bases; unmatched junction bases: 4. Germline loops: CDR1 GTSNPN, CDR2 SVGIG (reference sequence).

This clone was seen a few times. The J gene is TRBJ1-2, the V gene TRBV28; 8 nucleotides match TRBD1. This CDR3 comprises 15 residues. Germline V gives CDR1 MDHEN, CDR2 SYDVKM. V lost 1 base and J lost 8; bases outside the gene matches: 9. The DNA for the CDR3 is TGTGCCAGCAGTTTATCCCTTGGCAGGGGGCACGGCTACACCTTC. The encoded protein is CASSLSLGRGHGYTF.

The chain uses TRBV7-9 and TRBJ2-3; 11 nucleotides agree with TRBD2. CDR1 and CDR2 from the germline V gene are SEHNR and FQNEAQ (reference sequence). The CDR3 sequence is 16 residues long. V was pared by 4 bases and J by 4 bases, with 7 bases of the junction left unmatched. The DNA of the CDR3 is TGTGCCAGCAGCTCTAGCGGGGGGACCGGAGCAGATACGCAGTATTTT. It specifies CASSSSGGTGADTQYF.

This chain connects TRBV10-3 to TRBJ2-2; D gene unclear. The V gene lost 0 bases and the J gene lost 6 bases, with 5 bases spanning the gap. CDR1 is ENHRY, CDR2 SYGVKD, per germline. The CDR3 runs 13 residues. The CDR3 DNA is TGTGCCATCAGTGAGTCGAGCTCCGGGGAGCTGTTTTTT. This translates into CAISESSSGELFF.

This clone occurred a few times. The V and J genes are TRBV7-3 and TRBJ2-2; the match to TRBD1 covers 10 bases. Per germline, CDR1 SGHTA and CDR2 FQGTGA. CDR3 length: 16 residues. J lost 4 bases, V lost 5 bases, and 7 bases had no gene match. Here the CDR3 reads CASSAPGQGTTGELFF. The CDR3 DNA reads as TGTGCCAGCAGCGCCCCGGGACAGGGGACCACCGGGGAGCTGTTTTTT.

The V and J genes are TRBV5-8 and TRBJ1-1, with a possible D match to TRBD1 (5 bases). V shed 3 bases and J shed 1 base, with 16 bases lying between them. The length of the CDR3 is 16 residues. In germline, CDR1 is SGHTS, CDR2 YDEGEE. The CDR3 DNA follows: TGTGCCAGCAGCTCTCGAGGGGATGGGCAGAACACTGAAGCTTTCTTT. Translating it yields CASSSRGDGQNTEAFF.

For this clone: One end of the junction fails to match germline, which may point to a read error. V gene TRBV23-1 combines with J gene TRBJ1-6; D may be TRBD1 (5 bases). TRBV23-1 counts as an open reading frame of uncertain function. CDR3 size: 14 residues. This CDR3 reads CASGHRDENSPLHF. In DNA form, the CDR3 reads TGCGCCAGCGGTCACCGGGACGAGAATTCACCCCTCCACTTT.

V usage is TRBV18 and J usage is TRBJ1-4; 7 bases match TRBD1. The CDR3 loop spans 15 amino acids. Germline V gene sequence: CDR1 KGHSH, CDR2 LQKENI. With V trimmed by 1 base and J by 7 bases, 6 bases remained unmatched. CDR3 coding DNA: TGTGCCAGCTCACCACAGGGGGCCATAGGTGAAAAACTGTTTTTT. Protein sequence: CASSPQGAIGEKLFF.

The chain carries TRBV19 and TRBJ2-6; D assignment may be TRBD1 or TRBD2 (5 bases each). The CDR3 has 18 amino acids. CDR1 and CDR2 from the germline V gene are LNHDA and SQIVND (reference sequence). The V gene lost 4 bases and the J gene lost 0 bases, with 16 bases spanning the gap. The CDR3 coding sequence is TGTGCCAGTAGTACCCCCCGAGGGGCCTTCTCTGGGGCCAACGTCCTGACTTTC. This translates into CASSTPRGAFSGANVLTF. Full variable domain (missing parts from reference TRBV19 and TRBJ2-6): DGGITQSPKYLFRKEGQNVTLSCEQNLNHDAMYWYRQDPGQGLRLIYYSQIVNDFQKGDIAEGYSVSREKKESFPLTVTSAQKNPTAFYLCASSTPRGAFSGANVLTFGAGSRLTVL.

The chain has TRBV28 and TRBJ1-2, with no clear D. This CDR3 contains 14 residues. Germline CDR1 and CDR2: MDHEN and SYDVKM. V was clipped by 5 bases and J by 3 bases, with 13 bases between them. The CDR3 region has the DNA TGTGCCAGCAGTCCGGGCCCCCGCCACTATGGCTACACCTTC. Encoded protein: CASSPGPRHYGYTF.